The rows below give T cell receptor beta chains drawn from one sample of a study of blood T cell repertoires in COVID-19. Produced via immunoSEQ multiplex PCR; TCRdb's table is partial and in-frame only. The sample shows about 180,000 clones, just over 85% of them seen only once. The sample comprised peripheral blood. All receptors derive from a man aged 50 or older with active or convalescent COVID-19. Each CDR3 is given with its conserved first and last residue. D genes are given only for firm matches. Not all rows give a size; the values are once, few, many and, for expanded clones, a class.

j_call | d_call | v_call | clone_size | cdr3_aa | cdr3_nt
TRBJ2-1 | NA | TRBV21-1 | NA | CASSRRDRGKNEQFF | TGTGCCAGCAGCCGTCGGGACAGGGGGAAGAATGAGCAGTTCTTC
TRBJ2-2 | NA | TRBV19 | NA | CASNDRGTGELFF | TGTGCCAGTAACGACCGGGGCACCGGGGAGCTGTTTTTT
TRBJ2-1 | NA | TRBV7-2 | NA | CASSPPGRSYNEQFF | TGTGCCAGCAGCCCTCCGGGAAGATCCTACAATGAGCAGTTCTTC
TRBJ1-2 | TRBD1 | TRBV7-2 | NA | CASRPPGQGNYGYTF | TGTGCCAGCAGACCTCCGGGACAGGGGAACTATGGCTACACCTTC
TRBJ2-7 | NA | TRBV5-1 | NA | CASSLGSGGKGLYEQYF | TGCGCCAGCAGCTTGGGGTCCGGCGGGAAGGGCCTCTACGAGCAGTACTTC
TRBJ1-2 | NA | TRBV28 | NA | CASSFVGADYGYTF | TGTGCCAGCAGCTTCGTTGGGGCAGACTATGGCTACACCTTC
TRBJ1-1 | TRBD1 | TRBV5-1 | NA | CASSLSTGMNTEAFF | TGCGCCAGCAGCTTATCGACAGGGATGAACACTGAAGCTTTCTTT
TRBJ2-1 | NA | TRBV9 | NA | CASSPRQGHNEQFF | TGTGCCAGCAGCCCCCGGCAGGGCCACAATGAGCAGTTCTTC
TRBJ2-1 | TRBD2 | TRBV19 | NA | CASSSAPHLLAGGQWADGEQFF | TGTGCCAGTAGCTCTGCTCCACATCTACTAGCGGGAGGGCAGTGGGCGGACGGTGAGCAGTTCTTC
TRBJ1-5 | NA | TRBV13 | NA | CASSIQGVKQPQHF | TGTGCCAGCAGCATACAGGGAGTAAAACAGCCCCAGCATTTT
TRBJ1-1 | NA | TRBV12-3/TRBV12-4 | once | CASSSGQGSAFF | NA
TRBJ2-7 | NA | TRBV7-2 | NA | CASSSMRIYEQYF | TGTGCCAGCAGCTCAATGAGGATCTACGAGCAGTACTTC
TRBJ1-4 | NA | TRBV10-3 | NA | CAISDRGELANEKLFF | TGTGCCATCAGTGACCGGGGGGAACTTGCTAATGAAAAACTGTTTTTT
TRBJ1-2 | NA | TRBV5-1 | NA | CASSLGQLSYTF | TGCGCCAGCAGCTTGGGGCAGTTGAGCTACACCTTC
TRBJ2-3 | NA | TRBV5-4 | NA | CASSPHATDTQYF | TGTGCCAGCAGCCCTCACGCGACAGATACGCAGTATTTT
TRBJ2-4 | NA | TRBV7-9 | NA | CASSLDGRDIQYF | TGTGCCAGCAGCTTAGACGGCAGGGACATTCAGTACTTC
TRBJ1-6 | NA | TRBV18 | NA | CASSPPRDNSPLHF | TGTGCCAGCTCACCACCGCGGGATAATTCACCCCTCCACTTT
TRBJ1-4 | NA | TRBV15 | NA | CATSGRTELNEKLFF | TGTGCCACCAGCGGTAGGACAGAGCTAAATGAAAAACTGTTTTTT
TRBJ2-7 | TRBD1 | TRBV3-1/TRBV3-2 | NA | CASSPSRGQNEQYF | TGTGCCAGCAGCCCGAGCAGGGGGCAGAACGAGCAGTACTTC
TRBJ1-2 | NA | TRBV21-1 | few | CASSKDGTGGCYGYTF | TGTGCCAGCAGCAAAGACGGGACAGGGGGTTGTTATGGCTACACCTTC
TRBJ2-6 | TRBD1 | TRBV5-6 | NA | CASRGQGAFSGANVLTF | TGTGCCAGCAGAGGACAGGGGGCTTTCTCTGGGGCCAACGTCCTGACTTTC
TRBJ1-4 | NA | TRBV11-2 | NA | CASSLQTTNEKLFF | TGTGCCAGCAGCTTACAGACAACTAATGAAAAACTGTTTTTT
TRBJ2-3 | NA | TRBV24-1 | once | CATSQGSTDTQYF | TGTGCCACCAGCCAGGGCAGCACAGATACGCAGTATTTT
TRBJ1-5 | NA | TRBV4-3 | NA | CASSQQSNQPQHF | TGCGCCAGCAGCCAACAGAGCAATCAGCCCCAGCATTTT
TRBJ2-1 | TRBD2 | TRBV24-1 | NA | CATSDTGLGNEQFF | TGTGCCACCAGTGATACAGGACTAGGGAATGAGCAGTTCTTC
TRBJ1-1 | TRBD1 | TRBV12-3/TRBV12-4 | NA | CASSPGAGGHAFF | TGTGCCAGCAGTCCCGGTGCAGGGGGCCACGCTTTCTTT
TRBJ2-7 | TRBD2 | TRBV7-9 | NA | CASSLGPAGSSYEQYF | TGTGCCAGCAGCTTAGGGCCAGCGGGGAGTTCCTACGAGCAGTACTTC
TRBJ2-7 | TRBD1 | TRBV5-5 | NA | CASSSTGTENYEQYF | TGTGCCAGCAGCAGCACCGGGACAGAAAACTACGAGCAGTACTTC
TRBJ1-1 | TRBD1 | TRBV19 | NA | CAARGDRGSPEAFF | TGTGCCGCCCGGGGGGACAGGGGGTCTCCTGAAGCTTTCTTT
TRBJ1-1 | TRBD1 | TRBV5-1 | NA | CASRRQGALTEAFF | TGCGCCAGCAGACGACAGGGGGCCCTCACTGAAGCTTTCTTT
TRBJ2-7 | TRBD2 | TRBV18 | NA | CASSVIAGLAGENEQYF | TGTGCCAGCTCAGTTATCGCCGGGTTAGCGGGAGAGAACGAGCAGTACTTC
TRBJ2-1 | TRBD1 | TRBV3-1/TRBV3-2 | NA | CATGTGSRNEQFF | TGTGCCACCGGGACAGGGTCACGTAATGAGCAGTTCTTC
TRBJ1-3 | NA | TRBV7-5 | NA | CVRSRKTEGHSGNTIYF | TGTGTCAGAAGCAGAAAGACAGAGGGACACTCTGGAAACACCATATATTTT
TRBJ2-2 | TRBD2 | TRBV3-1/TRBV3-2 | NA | CASSQSGGPRTGELFF | TGTGCCAGCAGCCAATCGGGGGGGCCGCGGACCGGGGAGCTGTTTTTT
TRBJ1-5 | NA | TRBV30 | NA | CAWSDTAGSPNQPQHF | TGTGCCTGGAGTGACACCGCAGGTTCCCCCAATCAGCCCCAGCATTTT
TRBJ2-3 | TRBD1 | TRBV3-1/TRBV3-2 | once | CASSQTGTDTQYF | TGTGCCAGCAGCCAGACAGGGACAGATACGCAGTATTTT